This T cell receptor (beta chain) was recovered during a study of blood T cell repertoires in COVID-19 (dated by TCRdb to the early 2020s). Study-wide context: Samples covering the acute and convalescent phases of COVID-19 were provided by collaborators in the United States, Italy and Spain. The prospective study material was composed of cDNA or gDNA derived from T cells, B-cell-depleted T cells, or PBMCs. Subjects who had been exposed to COVID-19, were actively infected with it, or had recovered from it provided the deeply sampled blood TCRbeta repertoires that made up the dataset. The repertoires were made available in a free public database intended to serve as a resource for research on the immune response to SARS-CoV-2. Samples were obtained from the ongoing ImmuneRACE study (first 160 participants) and from 950 to 1,500 subjects provided by 6 global collaborators. A de-identified subject ID, COVID-19 status, age in years and sex were almost always included in the sample metadata. Where available, HLA class I and class II types were taken from metadata supplied by the sample provider and were not determined by assay-based typing. Beyond this particular receptor, the publication reports: How much clinical and demographic metadata was included differed by source and by participant, and the metadata was provided uncurated.

On this clone itself: No cognate antigen has been identified for it. Nothing much larger sits one base from this clone, and base qualities are not available.

Whole blood was collected in K2EDTA tubes by collaborating institutions according to the institutions' own protocols. For TCRbeta analysis, collaborators shipped samples as frozen whole blood, isolated PBMCs, or DNA extracted from either of those sample types. TCRbeta CDR3 regions were amplified from genomic DNA by means of the immunoSEQ Assay, a bias-controlled multiplex PCR. The study's own analysis went as follows. The number of nucleated cells in each sample was estimated from the amplification of reference gene primers within the assay. To quantify the absolute abundance of each unique TCRbeta CDR3 rearrangement, sequence reads were collapsed and filtered. For each sample, productive Simpson clonality was calculated by taking the square root of Simpson's diversity index across productive rearrangements. TCRdb obtained this table from immuneACCESS and retained in-frame rearrangements with V and J assigned. These tables miss some clones; where compared with another copy, unresolved V genes account for less than half of the shortfall, and the remainder is unexplained. V, J and clone size derive from that table, while D and trimming were established from the DNA sequence. Counted in this sample were around 190,000 clones; around nine tenths of them appeared once. The top ten hold 1.5% to 2% of the sample.

In the germline V gene, CDR1 corresponds to SNHLY and CDR2 to FYNNEI. From its cysteine to its phenylalanine, the CDR3 spans 15 amino acids. Only CDR3 DNA is held: 45 bases, read in frame from base 1. Trimming removed 7 bases from V and 7 bases from J; the gene matches leave 9 bases unexplained. This clonotype originated in a man aged 18 to 30 with active or convalescent COVID-19. Sequenced sample: peripheral blood. The chain employs TRBV2 and TRBJ1-4; TRBD1 aligns with 10 central bases. CDR3 loop: CASNLGQGNSEKLFF. The DNA sequence is TGTGCCAGCAATTTGGGACAGGGGAACTCTGAAAAACTGTTTTTT.